This TCR beta chain is from a study of shared clonotypes between healthy human individuals. Healthy HIV-negative adults with no recent acute infections or vaccinations were recruited as donors. V lost 4 bases, J lost 6 bases, and 3 bases stayed unmatched. Germline CDR1 and CDR2: SGHDT and YYEEEE. The CDR3 length is 12 residues. Only in-frame clones appear in the TCRdb table, and some are missing; sequencing was by immunoSEQ multiplex PCR. The sample records approximately 2.3 million clones, more than 85% being singletons. The sample comprised naive CD4+ T cells from PBMCs. As for subset: CD45RA+ positively selected. The genes are TRBV5-6 and TRBJ1-2; TRBD1 aligns across 7 bases. The clonotype was recovered from a man younger than 30 in good health. Some clones in this sample may be carry-over from other donors' samples. The CDR3 sequence is CASSAGTDGYTF. The CDR3, as DNA: TGTGCCAGCAGCGCCGGGACAGATGGCTACACCTTC.